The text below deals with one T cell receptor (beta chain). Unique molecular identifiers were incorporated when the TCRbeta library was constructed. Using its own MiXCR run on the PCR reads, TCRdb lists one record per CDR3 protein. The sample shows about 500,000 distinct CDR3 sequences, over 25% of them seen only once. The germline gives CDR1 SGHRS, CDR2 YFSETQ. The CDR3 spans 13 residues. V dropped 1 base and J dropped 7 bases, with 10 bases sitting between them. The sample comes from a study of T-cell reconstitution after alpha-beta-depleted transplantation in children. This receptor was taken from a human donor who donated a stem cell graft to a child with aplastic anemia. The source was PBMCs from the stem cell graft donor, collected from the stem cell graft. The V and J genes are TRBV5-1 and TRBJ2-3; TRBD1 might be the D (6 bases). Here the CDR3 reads CASSLSRGHTQYF. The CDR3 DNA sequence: TGCGCCAGCAGCTTGTCCAGGGGCCATACGCAGTATTTT.